This T cell receptor (beta chain) was found in a study of graft-versus-host responses after intestinal transplantation. Sequenced by immunoSEQ multiplex PCR; TCRdb stores in-frame clones only, minus some. Of 60,000 to 75,000 clones in the sample, 75% to 90% were seen once. Graft-derived tissue was subjected to processing to liberate intraepithelial and lamina propria lymphocytes. This CDR3 comprises 15 residues. Trimming cost V 0 bases and J 5 bases, with 12 bases left between them. Germline assignment: CDR1 WNHNN and CDR2 SYGVQD (reference sequence). The chain is built from TRBV10-1 and TRBJ2-3; maybe TRBD2 (5 bases). The TCR comes from a human patient who received an intestinal transplant, so some T cells may come from the graft donor. The material sequenced was ileum tissue, taken 350 to 400 days after transplant. DNA for the CDR3: TGCGCCAGCAGTGAGTCGCCTAGCATTGGAGATACGCAGTATTTT. It encodes CASSESPSIGDTQYF.